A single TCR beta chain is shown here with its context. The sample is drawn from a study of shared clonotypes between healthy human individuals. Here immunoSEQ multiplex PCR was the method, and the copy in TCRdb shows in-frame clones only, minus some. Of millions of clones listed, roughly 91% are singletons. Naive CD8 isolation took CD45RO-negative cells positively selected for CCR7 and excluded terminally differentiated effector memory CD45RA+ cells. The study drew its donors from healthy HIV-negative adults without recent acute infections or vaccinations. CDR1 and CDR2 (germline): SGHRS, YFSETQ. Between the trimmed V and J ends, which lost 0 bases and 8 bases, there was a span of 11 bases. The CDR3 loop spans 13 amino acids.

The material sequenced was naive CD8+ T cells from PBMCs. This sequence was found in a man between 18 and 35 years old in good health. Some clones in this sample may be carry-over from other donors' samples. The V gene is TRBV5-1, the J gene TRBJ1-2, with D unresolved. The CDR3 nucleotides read TGCGCCAGCAGCTTGGACACGTTAGCGGGCTACACCTTC. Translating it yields CASSLDTLAGYTF.